The clone carrying this TCR beta chain was found once. This sample was taken from a study of blood T cell repertoires in COVID-19. Study details: Samples came from the United States, Italy and Spain, spanning acute and convalescent COVID-19. The cDNA or gDNA used as material had been derived from T cells, B-cell-depleted T cells, or PBMCs.

In the original workflow: Amplification with reference gene primers provided the estimates of nucleated cell counts. Repertoires were generated with immunoSEQ multiplex PCR, while TCRdb's copy carries only in-frame clones and drops some. V and J calls and clone size are those listed in that table; D and trimming were worked out from the DNA. The sample lists approximately 210,000 clones, 84% occurring once. The CDR3 is made up of 13 amino acids. CDR1 and CDR2 from the germline V gene are MNHEY and SVGAGI. V shed 6 bases and J shed 2 bases, with 9 bases lying between them. This chain links TRBV6-5 with TRBJ2-3; possible D gene TRBD1, 6 bases. The source of this sequence is a woman in her forties or fifties with active or convalescent COVID-19. The specimen sequenced was peripheral blood. The CDR3 DNA follows: TGTGCCAGCAGGGACAGCCCCACAGATACGCAGTATTTT. It translates to CASRDSPTDTQYF.